The 5 T cell receptor beta chains listed next were all sequenced from one sample in a study of T cells in Graves' hyperthyroidism and ophthalmopathy (dated 2019 in TCRdb). Library creation used multiplex PCR. The instrument given in TCRdb is Illumina HiSeq 2000. The TCR beta CDR3 regions were amplified from the RNA transcripts. The first round of RT-PCR for the TCR CDR3 was performed with the HTBI primer set and the Qiagen OneStep RT-PCR kit. TCRdb reprocessing: public reads trimmed at Q25 with fastp, clones called with MiXCR, in-frame beta chains kept. Merged by CDR3 protein, the rows form single entries marked with the most common genes and DNA. This sample is represented by over 500,000 distinct CDR3 sequences; roughly 16% of them were singletons. The ten biggest clones cover approximately 30% of the sample. Source material: blood. Source of these receptors: a woman in her twenties or thirties with Graves' ophthalmopathy.

The table lists this clonotype with many counts. The chain links TRBV7-3 to TRBJ2-3; 7 bases agree with TRBD1. Germline V gene data show CDR1 as SGHTA and CDR2 as FQGTGA. V was pared by 3 bases and J by 3 bases, with 3 bases of the junction left unmatched. This CDR3 has 14 residues. The CDR3 DNA sequence: TGTGCCAGCAGCTTCGGGACAGAAACAGATACGCAGTATTTT. As protein: CASSFGTETDTQYF.

This clonotype was counted a few times. The V and J genes are TRBV28 and TRBJ1-2; D is unclear. Germline CDR1 reads MDHEN; CDR2 reads SYDVKM. There are 13 residues in the CDR3. The germline V and J ends were trimmed by 3 bases and 3 bases, with 8 bases remaining between them. The CDR3, as DNA: TGTGCCAGCAGTTTTTGGGGTGACTATGGCTACACCTTC. Its translation is CASSFWGDYGYTF.

This clonotype was seen more than once but under ten times. The genes are TRBV12-3 or TRBV12-4 and TRBJ1-6; perhaps TRBD1 as D (6 bases). CDR3 length: 16 residues. V lost 5 bases to trimming and J lost 5 bases, with 16 bases between them. The CDR3 here is CASSGTPMGHNSPLHF. The CDR3 DNA reads TGTGCCAGCAGTGGGACACCCATGGGGCATAATTCACCCCTCCACTTT.

This clonotype showed up many times. This chain links TRBV5-1 with TRBJ1-6; D is uncertain. Trimming stripped 5 bases from V and 7 bases from J, with 13 bases between. This CDR3 has 14 residues. Germline CDR1 is SGHRS and CDR2 is YFSETQ. DNA for the CDR3: TGCGCCAGCAGTCGTGAAGTGGGAAATTCACCCCTCCACTTT. Protein product: CASSREVGNSPLHF.

This chain joins TRBV9 and TRBJ2-1; 10 positions match TRBD2. J lost 8 bases, V lost 0 bases, and 8 bases had no gene match. This CDR3 is built from 16 residues. CDR1 SGDLS and CDR2 YYNGEE come from the germline V gene. The CDR3 DNA reads as TGTGCCAGCAGCGTAGCGGGCAGCGGGAGGGGGGATGAGCAGTTCTTC. This encodes CASSVAGSGRGDEQFF.